These 22 T cell receptor beta chains were all obtained from the same sample, sequenced in a study of shared clonotypes between healthy human individuals. Repertoires were generated with immunoSEQ multiplex PCR, while TCRdb's copy carries only in-frame clones and drops some. The sample includes about 2 million clones, roughly 95% of them seen just once. Naivety among CD8 cells was defined by CD45RO negativity and positive CCR7 selection, thereby excluding terminally differentiated effector memory CD45RA+ cells. Sequenced: naive CD8+ T cells sorted from blood. The receptors here all came from a man between 18 and 35 years old in good health.

The chain employs TRBV28 and TRBJ2-3; tentative D call: TRBD2 (7 bases). V was trimmed by 10 bases and J by 0 bases, leaving 14 bases between them. This CDR3 is 14 amino acids long. Germline CDR1 and CDR2: MDHEN and SYDVKM. The CDR3 reads CATQGRGSTDTQYF. CDR3 DNA sequence: TGTGCCACCCAGGGGAGGGGGAGCACAGATACGCAGTATTTT.

Of note for this clone: A junction end diverges from the germline sequence, so it may reflect a read error. This chain uses TRBV7-9 with TRBJ2-2; no clear D gene. The CDR3 spans 13 residues. Germline-derived CDR1 and CDR2 are SEHNR and FQNEAQ (reference sequence). The CDR3 spells CASGLADTGELFF. CDR3 DNA sequence: TGTGCCAGCGGCTTGGCAGACACCGGGGAGCTGTTTTTT.

The gene calls are TRBV11-2 and TRBJ2-3; 16 nucleotides line up with TRBD2. The CDR3 spans 18 residues. With V trimmed by 3 bases and J by 1 base, 4 bases remained unmatched. Germline V lookup: CDR1 SGHAT, CDR2 FQNNGV. The CDR3 DNA sequence: TGTGCCAGCAGCTTGATGGGACTAGCGGGGGGGGGCACAGATACGCAGTATTTT. It is translated as CASSLMGLAGGGTDTQYF.

The chain couples TRBV13 to TRBJ2-7, with D uncertain. Germline CDR1 and CDR2: PRHDT and FYEKMQ (reference sequence). This CDR3 has 15 amino acids. V was cut by 5 bases and J by 2 bases, with 16 bases left in between. Here the CDR3 DNA reads TGTGCCAGCAGCCCCCCCGGGCAGTCAACCTACGAGCAGTACTTC. Its translation is CASSPPGQSTYEQYF.

J is TRBJ2-7 and V is TRBV5-6; TRBD2 matches at 13 bases. Trimming cost V 4 bases and J 3 bases; bases outside gene matches: 7. Per the germline V gene, CDR1 is SGHDT and CDR2 is YYEEEE. CDR3 size: 16 residues. The CDR3 coding sequence is TGTGCCAGCAGCCCCTGGACTAGCGGGAGTCGCTACGAGCAGTACTTC. Protein product: CASSPWTSGSRYEQYF.

As DNA, the CDR3 is TGTGCTAGTGGGGACTCGGACAGGCTCGATGAGCAGTTCTTC. Its protein product is CASGDSDRLDEQFF. The chain carries TRBV12-5 and TRBJ2-1, with 7 positions matching TRBD1. Per germline, CDR1 LGHNT and CDR2 FRNRAP. V shed 6 bases, J shed 8 bases, and the junction held 10 bases outside the gene matches. The CDR3 is 14 amino acids.

The rearrangement uses TRBV27 and TRBJ2-7, with a possible D match to TRBD1 (5 bases). The V and J ends lost 1 base and 5 bases respectively, with 18 bases between them. The germline V gene encodes CDR1 MNHEY and CDR2 SMNVEV (reference sequence). The CDR3 spans 16 residues. CDR3 residues: CASSLFFGAGPHEQYF. The CDR3 nucleotides read TGTGCCAGCAGTTTATTTTTTGGGGCAGGGCCCCACGAGCAGTACTTC.

This clone was seen just once. The chain is built from TRBV5-4 and TRBJ2-5, with 10 positions matching TRBD2. Trimming at V came to 4 bases and at J to 3 bases, leaving 3 bases not matched to a gene. The CDR3 is made up of 14 amino acids. CDR1 and CDR2 from the germline V gene are SGHNT and YYREEE (reference sequence). The CDR3 region is CASSPGTSEETQYF. CDR3 bases: TGTGCCAGCAGCCCCGGGACTAGCGAAGAGACCCAGTACTTC.

About this clone: Additional DNA sequences in this sample encode the identical CDR3. This chain connects TRBV30 to TRBJ1-1; no clear D. Between the trimmed V and J ends, which lost 0 bases and 4 bases, there was a span of 3 bases. The CDR3 is 11 residues long. Germline values: CDR1 GTSNPN, CDR2 SVGIG (reference sequence). The CDR3 loop is CAWSVSTEAFF. The CDR3 nucleotides are TGTGCCTGGAGTGTTTCCACTGAAGCTTTCTTT.

This CDR3 reads CASSPGGSGGVYEQYF. The CDR3 DNA reads as TGTGCCAGCAGCCCGGGTGGTAGCGGGGGGGTCTACGAGCAGTACTTC. V and J are TRBV13 and TRBJ2-7, with TRBD2 matching 11 bases. V lost 5 bases and J lost 3; bases outside the gene matches: 9. Germline values: CDR1 PRHDT, CDR2 FYEKMQ (reference sequence). There are 16 residues in the CDR3.

V is TRBV14 and J is TRBJ2-1; D is possibly TRBD2 (6 bases). V lost 0 bases to trimming and J lost 8 bases, with 17 bases between them. The CDR3 length is 16 residues. From germline, CDR1 is SGHDN and CDR2 FVKESK. The CDR3 DNA sequence: TGTGCCAGCAGCCAAGATCCTGGGGGGTTTAGCGATGAGCAGTTCTTC. Its translation is CASSQDPGGFSDEQFF.

This chain connects TRBV2 to TRBJ2-1; maybe TRBD2 (5 bases). CDR1 is SNHLY, CDR2 FYNNEI, per germline. The CDR3 extends over 12 amino acids. Trimming shortened V by 3 bases and J by 8 bases, and 8 bases separated the two germline ends. Here the CDR3 reads CASSERRDEQFF. In DNA, the CDR3 is TGTGCCAGCAGTGAGAGGCGGGATGAGCAGTTCTTC.

The chain employs TRBV19 and TRBJ1-6; TRBD1 is a possible D gene (6 bases). The V and J ends lost 7 bases and 4 bases respectively, with 17 bases between them. Germline lookup yields CDR1 LNHDA and CDR2 SQIVND (reference sequence). This CDR3 is built from 16 residues. The CDR3 region has the DNA TGTGCCAGTACTCGCGGGGGGCCGACTTATAATTCACCCCTCCACTTT. It is translated as CASTRGGPTYNSPLHF.

This clone was observed a single time. The J gene is TRBJ1-3, the V gene TRBV6-1, with TRBD1 identical over 7 bases. Looked up from germline, CDR1 is MNHNS and CDR2 is SASEGT. The trim removed 4 bases at V and 0 bases at J, leaving 15 bases unmatched. CDR3 length: 19 residues. The CDR3 here is CASSGINSRDSFSGNTIYF. CDR3 bases: TGTGCCAGCAGTGGCATAAACTCGAGGGACAGCTTCTCTGGAAACACCATATATTTT.

This CDR3 is CASSLVSGAANYGYTF. The CDR3 DNA follows: TGTGCCAGCAGCTTAGTATCCGGGGCGGCTAACTATGGCTACACCTTC. The V gene is TRBV7-9, the J gene TRBJ1-2; TRBD1 is a possible D gene (5 bases). This CDR3 contains 16 residues. Trimming cost V 1 base and J 0 bases, with 12 bases left between them. Germline assignment: CDR1 SEHNR and CDR2 FQNEAQ (reference sequence).

The chain is built from TRBV4-1 and TRBJ1-5; 11 nucleotides align to TRBD1. The CDR3 totals 15 residues. V shed 3 bases, J shed 5 bases, and the junction held 3 bases outside the gene matches. Germline loops: CDR1 MGHRA, CDR2 YSYEKL. The CDR3 protein is CASSHMGQGDQPQHF. CDR3 in DNA: TGCGCCAGCAGCCACATGGGACAGGGGGATCAGCCCCAGCATTTT.

V is TRBV5-6 and J is TRBJ2-7; perhaps TRBD2 as D (6 bases). The V gene's germline CDR1 is SGHDT and CDR2 YYEEEE. V lost 4 bases, J lost 3 bases, and 20 bases lay in between. The CDR3 is 16 amino acids. CDR3 protein: CASSLGAGGGIYEQYF. CDR3 in DNA: TGTGCCAGCAGCCTGGGTGCTGGGGGAGGCATCTACGAGCAGTACTTC.

The rearrangement uses TRBV4-3 and TRBJ2-7, with 7 bases matching TRBD2. Germline CDR1 is LGHNA and CDR2 is YSLEER. The CDR3 runs to 15 residues. Trimming removed 4 bases from V and 4 bases from J; junction bases left unmatched: 10. This CDR3 reads CASSLLRGGMYEQYF. Here the CDR3 DNA reads TGCGCCAGCAGCCTTCTCCGGGGAGGGATGTACGAGCAGTACTTC.

The chain uses TRBV27 and TRBJ2-1, with 12 bases lining up with TRBD2. Unmatched junction bases numbered 8, after V lost 6 bases and J lost 8 bases. Germline lookup yields CDR1 MNHEY and CDR2 SMNVEV (reference sequence). The length of the CDR3 is 15 residues. CDR3 residues: CASSARLAGEHEQFF. CDR3 DNA: TGTGCCAGCAGCGCGAGACTAGCGGGAGAGCATGAGCAGTTCTTC.

The chain joins TRBV6-5 to TRBJ2-1, with 10 bases fitting TRBD2. The length of the CDR3 is 14 residues. With 6 bases clipped from V and 8 bases from J, the junction kept 7 bases outside the gene matches. CDR1 is MNHEY, CDR2 SVGAGI, per germline. CDR3: CASRLAGIMDEQFF. DNA for the CDR3: TGTGCCAGCAGACTAGCGGGAATAATGGATGAGCAGTTCTTC.

This chain links TRBV10-3 with TRBJ1-2; unclear D gene. The CDR3 has 15 amino acids. The V end lost 0 bases, the J end lost 6 bases, and 14 bases lay between the germline ends. CDR1 and CDR2 from the germline V gene are ENHRY and SYGVKD. DNA of the CDR3: TGTGCCATCAGTGAGTCTGGCCAGGTATTGAATGGCTACACCTTC. This translates into CAISESGQVLNGYTF.

In DNA form, the CDR3 reads TGTGCTAGTGGTTCCGGGCCATACTATGGCTACACCTTC. Translating gives CASGSGPYYGYTF. This rearrangement joins TRBV12-5 to TRBJ1-2; D is unresolved. This CDR3 spans 13 amino acids. V lost 4 bases to trimming and J lost 3 bases, with 9 bases between them. Germline lookup yields CDR1 LGHNT and CDR2 FRNRAP.